The 26 T cell receptor beta chains given below trace back to one sample, sequenced in a study of CD8 T cells in ankylosing spondylitis. TCRdb re-called the 5' RACE reads with MiXCR, one entry per CDR3 protein. The sample includes 200,000 or so distinct CDR3 sequences, about 20% of them seen just once. The source material was blood, either unsorted or a sorted T cell fraction (not recorded which). Receptors originate from a male donor aged 5 to 29 with ankylosing spondylitis or in good health (not recorded which).

The chain is built from TRBV18 and TRBJ2-6; D is unresolved. The CDR3 covers 16 residues. Per the germline V gene, CDR1 is KGHSH and CDR2 is LQKENI. V lost 3 bases and J lost 2, with 11 bases in between. Here the CDR3 reads CASSPGFGAGANVLTF. CDR3 coding DNA: TGTGCCAGCTCACCCGGATTTGGGGCTGGGGCCAACGTCCTGACTTTC.

The table lists this clonotype with many counts. The V gene is TRBV18, the J gene TRBJ2-3; 10 bases are shared with TRBD2. Germline V CDR1 and CDR2: KGHSH, LQKENI. With V trimmed by 8 bases and J by 1 base, 6 bases remained unmatched. The CDR3 is made up of 15 amino acids. CDR3 protein: CASSPGTSGTDTQYF. The CDR3 DNA reads TGTGCCAGCAGTCCCGGGACTAGCGGCACAGATACGCAGTATTTT.

The V call is TRBV11-3, the J call TRBJ1-1, with D tentatively TRBD1 (5 bases). Deletions cut 4 bases from V and 9 bases from J, with 12 bases between. Germline values: CDR1 SGHNT, CDR2 YENEEA. This CDR3 spans 12 amino acids. The CDR3 reads CASSSLGGQAFF. Written as DNA, the CDR3 is TGTGCCAGCAGCTCCCTGGGGGGACAAGCTTTCTTT.

This clonotype appeared many times. The rearrangement joins TRBV7-9 to TRBJ2-1, with TRBD1 matching over 9 bases. The V gene's germline CDR1 is SEHNR and CDR2 FQNEAQ (reference sequence). The CDR3 is 16 residues long. The trim removed 1 base at V and 8 bases at J, leaving 9 bases unmatched. The CDR3, as DNA: TGTGCCAGCAGCTTAGGATCGGGACAGGGTTTTTATGAGCAGTTCTTC. It translates to CASSLGSGQGFYEQFF.

This clonotype was seen ten or more times. The rearrangement joins TRBV6-1 to TRBJ2-7, with 7 bases identical to TRBD1. CDR3 size: 14 residues. Germline CDR1 is MNHNS and CDR2 is SASEGT. With V trimmed by 6 bases and J by 1 base, 6 bases remained unmatched. The CDR3 region is CASSRQGQSYEQYV. The CDR3 DNA reads as TGTGCCAGCAGCCGACAGGGTCAATCCTACGAGCAGTACGTC.

The chain employs TRBV20-1 and TRBJ2-1; maybe TRBD1 (6 bases). Deletions cut 5 bases from V and 4 bases from J, with 15 bases between. Germline V gene sequence: CDR1 DFQATT, CDR2 SNEGSKA (reference sequence). CDR3 size: 14 residues. For the CDR3, the DNA is TGCAGTGCTCACCCTGGACAGCGTTACAATGAGCAGTTCTTC. Translated, it gives CSAHPGQRYNEQFF.

This clonotype was counted many times. The chain joins TRBV20-1 to TRBJ2-3; D gene unclear. CDR1 and CDR2 from the germline V gene are DFQATT and SNEGSKA (reference sequence). Between the trimmed V and J ends, which lost 0 bases and 2 bases, there was a span of 12 bases. The length of the CDR3 is 15 residues. CDR3 in amino acids: CSAREEARDTDTQYF. For the CDR3, the DNA is TGCAGTGCTAGAGAAGAAGCAAGGGACACAGATACGCAGTATTTT.

This clonotype occurred many times. This chain joins TRBV4-3 and TRBJ2-7, with TRBD2 identical over 13 bases. The CDR3 length is 15 residues. V was pared by 3 bases and J by 9 bases, with 8 bases of the junction left unmatched. The germline V gene has CDR1 LGHNA and CDR2 YSLEER. Written as DNA, the CDR3 is TGCGCCAGCAGCCAGGGGACTAGCGGGATTTATGTGCAGTACTTC. Its protein product is CASSQGTSGIYVQYF.

Many counts were recorded for this clonotype. The genes are TRBV4-1 and TRBJ1-5; D unresolved. There are 14 residues in the CDR3. CDR1 and CDR2 from the germline V gene are MGHRA and YSYEKL. Trimming stripped 0 bases from V and 2 bases from J, with 5 bases between. The CDR3 loop is CASSQETGNQPQHF. Written as DNA, the CDR3 is TGCGCCAGCAGCCAAGAGACGGGCAATCAGCCCCAGCATTTT.

This rearrangement joins TRBV20-1 to TRBJ2-5; no firm D call. The germline gives CDR1 DFQATT, CDR2 SNEGSKA (reference sequence). The CDR3 runs 15 residues. Trimming stripped 5 bases from V and 1 base from J, with 17 bases between. As DNA, the CDR3 is TGCAGTGCTTTACCCCTCGACTGGGGCCAAGAGACCCAGTACTTC. Its protein is CSALPLDWGQETQYF.

There are many counts of this clonotype. The chain combines TRBV12-3 or TRBV12-4 with TRBJ2-1; a possible D gene is TRBD2 (5 bases). The V end was cut by 9 bases, the J end by 3 bases, with 12 bases between. There are 13 residues in the CDR3. The CDR3 is CARQGLVYNEQFF. CDR3 sequence (DNA): TGTGCCAGACAAGGACTCGTCTACAATGAGCAGTTCTTC.

This chain links TRBV4-2 with TRBJ1-2, with 10 positions matching TRBD1. The CDR3 covers 14 residues. Per the germline V gene, CDR1 is LGHNA and CDR2 is YNFKEQ. V shed 0 bases, J shed 6 bases, and the junction held 1 base outside the gene matches. The CDR3 sequence is CASSQEGTGDGYTF. As DNA, the CDR3 is TGTGCCAGCAGCCAAGAGGGGACAGGGGATGGCTACACCTTC.

This clonotype was seen many times. The genes are TRBV10-3 and TRBJ2-5; 8 bases align to TRBD1. CDR1 is ENHRY, CDR2 SYGVKD, per germline. This CDR3 contains 15 residues. Trimming cost V 0 bases and J 5 bases; bases outside gene matches: 5. The CDR3 loop reads CAISESTGEWETQYF. Written as DNA, the CDR3 is TGTGCCATCAGTGAGTCGACAGGGGAATGGGAGACCCAGTACTTC.

This sequence joins TRBV7-9 and TRBJ2-1; the D gene is possibly TRBD2 (5 bases). The V end was cut by 5 bases, the J end by 8 bases, with 19 bases between. Germline V gene lookup returns CDR1 SEHNR and CDR2 FQNEAQ (reference sequence). The CDR3 contains 15 residues. The CDR3 nucleotides are TGTGCCAGCAGCGGTCCAGCGGTGGCGGTCGATGAGCAGTTCTTC. Translating gives CASSGPAVAVDEQFF.

This clonotype appeared many times. V and J are TRBV20-1 and TRBJ2-7; possibly TRBD1 or TRBD2 for D (5 bases each). Germline V lookup: CDR1 DFQATT, CDR2 SNEGSKA (reference sequence). The CDR3 extends over 11 amino acids. Trimming stripped 3 bases from V and 6 bases from J, with 9 bases between. The CDR3 DNA reads TGCAGTGCTAGGTCCGGGACCGAGCAGTACTTC. This codes for CSARSGTEQYF.

This clonotype was seen at least ten times. The chain uses TRBV6-2 or TRBV6-3 and TRBJ2-5; TRBD1 or TRBD2 may be the D gene (5 bases each). The V end was cut by 1 base, the J end by 6 bases, with 21 bases between. In germline, CDR1 is MNHEY, CDR2 SVGEGT. This CDR3 has 17 residues. The CDR3 region is CASSYFGDPKTGKTQYF. The CDR3 nucleotides are TGTGCCAGCAGTTACTTTGGGGACCCTAAGACCGGGAAGACCCAGTACTTC.

This clonotype occurred many times. V gene TRBV5-1 combines with J gene TRBJ1-2; 8 positions match TRBD1. The germline V gene has CDR1 SGHRS and CDR2 YFSETQ. CDR3 length: 14 amino acids. V lost 0 bases and J lost 8; bases outside the gene matches: 6. The CDR3 sequence is CASSLAAGGVGYTF. The CDR3 nucleotides are TGCGCCAGCAGCTTGGCGGCAGGGGGCGTGGGCTACACCTTC.

Many counts were recorded for this clonotype. The chain has TRBV5-5 and TRBJ1-1; TRBD1 aligns across 8 bases. The CDR3 has 16 amino acids. The germline V gene has CDR1 SGHKS and CDR2 YYEKEE (reference sequence). Germline trimming cut 0 bases from V and 0 bases from J; bases unmatched to any gene: 4. This chain's CDR3 is CASSLGQGLMNTEAFF. The CDR3 bases are TGTGCCAGCAGCTTGGGACAGGGGTTAATGAACACTGAAGCTTTCTTT.

This clonotype was counted at least ten times. The chain is built from TRBV28 and TRBJ2-5, with D possibly matching TRBD2 (5 bases). CDR3 length equals 13 residues. V was shortened by 4 bases and J by 1 base, with 7 bases between the two germline ends. In germline, CDR1 is MDHEN, CDR2 SYDVKM. CDR3 bases: TGTGCCAGCAGTTGGGGAGTCCAAGAGACCCAGTACTTC. Its translation is CASSWGVQETQYF.

This clonotype was counted many times. The chain joins TRBV20-1 to TRBJ2-1; D is unresolved. V was pared by 3 bases and J by 0 bases, with 12 bases between. Germline V gene data show CDR1 as DFQATT and CDR2 as SNEGSKA (reference sequence). The CDR3 length is 15 residues. The CDR3 is CSARFPLSSYNEQFF. The CDR3 DNA reads TGCAGTGCTAGGTTTCCGTTGAGCTCCTACAATGAGCAGTTCTTC.

This clonotype was picked up many times. The CDR3 region has the DNA TGCAGTGCTAGAGATCCCACTAGCGGGAGGAGTCCCTACAATGAGCAGTTCTTC. Translating gives CSARDPTSGRSPYNEQFF. This sequence joins TRBV20-1 and TRBJ2-1, with 12 bases aligning to TRBD2. The CDR3 length is 18 residues. The V segment lost 0 bases and the J segment 2 bases; nucleotides outside the gene matches: 8. Germline V gives CDR1 DFQATT, CDR2 SNEGSKA (reference sequence).

This clonotype was picked up a small number of times. This rearrangement joins TRBV7-2 to TRBJ2-5; TRBD1 aligns across 9 bases. The CDR3 has 16 amino acids. Trimming removed 5 bases from V and 4 bases from J; junction bases left unmatched: 11. Germline CDR1 and CDR2: SGHTA and FQGNSA. As DNA, the CDR3 is TGTGCCAGCAGCCTGGGAGGACAGGGGCGGGGAGAGACCCAGTACTTC. Its protein is CASSLGGQGRGETQYF. The entire variable domain, with the rest obtained from reference TRBV7-2 and TRBJ2-5, is as follows: GAGVSQSPSNKVTEKGKDVELRCDPISGHTALYWYRQSLGQGLEFLIYFQGNSAPDKSGLPSDRFSAERTGGSVSTLTIQRTQQEDSAVYLCASSLGGQGRGETQYFGPGTRLLVL.

The J gene is TRBJ2-3, the V gene TRBV5-5; TRBD1 might be the D (6 bases). With 2 bases removed from V and 5 bases from J, the gap between germline ends came to 12 bases. The CDR3 is made up of 14 amino acids. CDR1 is SGHKS, CDR2 YYEKEE, per germline (reference sequence). CDR3 sequence (DNA): TGTGCCAGCAGCTTCCAGGGGCTGAAAGATACGCAGTATTTT. Translating gives CASSFQGLKDTQYF.

In this sample, this clonotype turned up once. The J gene is TRBJ1-2, the V gene TRBV11-3; perhaps TRBD1 as D (6 bases). The CDR3 has 14 residues. Germline lookup yields CDR1 SGHNT and CDR2 YENEEA. With 2 bases removed from V and 7 bases from J, the gap between germline ends came to 14 bases. In nucleotides, the CDR3 is TGTGCCAGCAGCTTATCGGGGGGCGTGAGTGGCTACACCTTC. Translating it yields CASSLSGGVSGYTF.

This clonotype was seen at least ten times. The chain has TRBV7-9 and TRBJ2-7; the match to TRBD2 covers 11 bases. J lost 2 bases, V lost 4 bases, and 4 bases had no gene match. This CDR3 contains 15 residues. Germline V gives CDR1 SEHNR, CDR2 FQNEAQ (reference sequence). In DNA form, the CDR3 reads TGTGCCAGCAGCTCCTTAGCGGGAGGGCCCTACGAGCAGTACTTC. The encoded protein is CASSSLAGGPYEQYF.

This clonotype has a count of ten or more. The chain is built from TRBV2 and TRBJ2-1; maybe TRBD2 (7 bases). Germline V gives CDR1 SNHLY, CDR2 FYNNEI. Trimming left V 0 bases short and J 7 bases short, with 13 bases between. The CDR3 has 15 residues. The chain's CDR3 is CASSEARERGNEQFF. As DNA, the CDR3 is TGTGCCAGCAGTGAAGCGCGGGAGAGGGGGAATGAGCAGTTCTTC. The whole variable domain, remainder taken from reference TRBV2 and TRBJ2-1, is EPEVTQTPSHQVTQMGQEVILRCVPISNHLYFYWYRQILGQKVEFLVSFYNNEISEKSEIFDDQFSVERPDGSNFTLKIRSTKLEDSAMYFCASSEARERGNEQFFGPGTRLTVL.